Each of the 2 T cell receptor beta chains below was sequenced from the same sample in a study of shared clonotypes between healthy human individuals. Positive CCR7 selection of CD45RO-negative cells yielded the naive CD8 cells, and terminally differentiated effector memory CD45RA+ cells were excluded. Some clones are missing from TCRdb's copy, which holds only in-frame ones; the method was immunoSEQ multiplex PCR. Here the sample spans about 2 million clones, just under 95% being singletons. Material for sequencing was naive CD8+ T cells sorted from blood. Source of these receptors: a man younger than 30 in good health.

Note on this clone: The sample holds other DNA sequences that translate to the same CDR3. The chain recombines TRBV7-9 with TRBJ1-1, with D possibly TRBD1 on 6 matching bases. The V gene lost 4 bases and the J gene lost 2 bases, with 8 bases spanning the gap. The germline gives CDR1 SEHNR, CDR2 FQNEAQ (reference sequence). The CDR3 is made up of 13 amino acids. The CDR3 coding sequence is TGTGCCAGCAGCTCGGACAGAAACACTGAAGCTTTCTTT. Translating it yields CASSSDRNTEAFF.

The genes are TRBV9 and TRBJ2-1, with TRBD2 matching over 8 bases. CDR1 is SGDLS, CDR2 YYNGEE, per germline. The CDR3 spans 17 residues. The trim removed 1 base at V and 0 bases at J, leaving 6 bases unmatched. In DNA form, the CDR3 reads TGTGCCAGCAGCGTACACGCCCGGGAGGGCTCCTACAATGAGCAGTTCTTC. It codes for CASSVHAREGSYNEQFF.